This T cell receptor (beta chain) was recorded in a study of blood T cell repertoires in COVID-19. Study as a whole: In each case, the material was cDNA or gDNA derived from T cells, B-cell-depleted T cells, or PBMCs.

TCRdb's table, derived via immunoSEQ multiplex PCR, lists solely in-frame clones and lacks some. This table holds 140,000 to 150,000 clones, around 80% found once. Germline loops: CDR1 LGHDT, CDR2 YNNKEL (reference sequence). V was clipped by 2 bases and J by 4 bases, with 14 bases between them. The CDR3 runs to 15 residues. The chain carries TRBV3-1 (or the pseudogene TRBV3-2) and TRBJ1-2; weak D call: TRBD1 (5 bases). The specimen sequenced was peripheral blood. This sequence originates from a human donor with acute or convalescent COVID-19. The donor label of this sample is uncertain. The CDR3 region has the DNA TGTGCCAGCAGCCAATGGGCCGGGACTTCCTATGGCTACACCTTC. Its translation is CASSQWAGTSYGYTF.